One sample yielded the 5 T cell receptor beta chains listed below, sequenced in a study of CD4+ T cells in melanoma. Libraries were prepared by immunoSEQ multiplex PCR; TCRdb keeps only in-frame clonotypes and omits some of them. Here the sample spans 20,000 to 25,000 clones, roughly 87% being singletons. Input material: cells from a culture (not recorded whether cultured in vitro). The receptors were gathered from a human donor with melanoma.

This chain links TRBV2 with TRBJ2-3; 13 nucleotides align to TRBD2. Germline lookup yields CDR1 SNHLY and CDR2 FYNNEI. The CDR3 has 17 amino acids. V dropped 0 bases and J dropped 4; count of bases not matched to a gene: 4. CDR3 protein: CASSEARLAGGADTQYF. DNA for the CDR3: TGTGCCAGCAGTGAAGCCCGACTAGCGGGGGGTGCAGATACGCAGTATTTT.

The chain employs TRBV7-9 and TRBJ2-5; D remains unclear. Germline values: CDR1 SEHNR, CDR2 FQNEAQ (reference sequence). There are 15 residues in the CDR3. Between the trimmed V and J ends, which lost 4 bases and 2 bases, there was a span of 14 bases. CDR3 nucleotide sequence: TGTGCCAGCAGCTCCGGACGGATATTACAAGAGACCCAGTACTTC. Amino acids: CASSSGRILQETQYF.

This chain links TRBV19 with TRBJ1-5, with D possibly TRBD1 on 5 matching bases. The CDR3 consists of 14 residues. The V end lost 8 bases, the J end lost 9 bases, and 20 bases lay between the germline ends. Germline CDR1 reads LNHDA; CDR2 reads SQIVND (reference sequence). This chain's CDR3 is CASASRGGSTPQHF. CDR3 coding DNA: TGTGCCAGTGCCTCTCGTGGGGGGTCTACGCCCCAGCATTTT.

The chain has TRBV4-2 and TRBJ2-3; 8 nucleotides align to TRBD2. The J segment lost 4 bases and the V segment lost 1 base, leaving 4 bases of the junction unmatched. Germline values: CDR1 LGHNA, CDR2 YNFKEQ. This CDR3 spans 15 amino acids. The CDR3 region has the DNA TGTGCCAGCAGCCAAGGCCAAGCGGGGGCAGATACGCAGTATTTT. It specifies CASSQGQAGADTQYF.

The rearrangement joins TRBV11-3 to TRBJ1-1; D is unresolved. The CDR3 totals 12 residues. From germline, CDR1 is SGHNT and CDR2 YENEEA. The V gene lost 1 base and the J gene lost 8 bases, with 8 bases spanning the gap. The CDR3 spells CASSLGSGEAFF. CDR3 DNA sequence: TGTGCCAGCAGCTTAGGCTCTGGGGAAGCTTTCTTT.